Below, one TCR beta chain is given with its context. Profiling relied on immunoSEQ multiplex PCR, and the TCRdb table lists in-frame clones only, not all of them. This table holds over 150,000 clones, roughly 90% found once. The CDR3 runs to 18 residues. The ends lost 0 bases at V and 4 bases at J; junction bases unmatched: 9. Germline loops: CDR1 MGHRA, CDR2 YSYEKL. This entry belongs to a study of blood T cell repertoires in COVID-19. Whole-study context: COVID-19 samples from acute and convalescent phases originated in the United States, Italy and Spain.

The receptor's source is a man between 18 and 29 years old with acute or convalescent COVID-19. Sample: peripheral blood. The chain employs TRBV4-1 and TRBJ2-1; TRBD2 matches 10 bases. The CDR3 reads CASSQERLAGAKYNEQFF. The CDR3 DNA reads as TGCGCCAGCAGCCAAGAGCGGCTAGCGGGGGCCAAGTACAATGAGCAGTTCTTC.